What follows is one T cell receptor (beta chain) and its context. Method: immunoSEQ multiplex PCR; TCRdb's copy keeps in-frame clones and lacks some. The sample holds roughly 83,000 clones, around 93% seen once. The data belong to a study of T cell changes during pregnancy in multiple sclerosis. The CDR3 length is 13 residues. Germline V gives CDR1 SEHNR, CDR2 FQNEAQ (reference sequence). V lost 6 bases and J 6 bases, leaving 12 bases between the germline ends. This TCR derives from a female donor in good health, serving as a control in a pregnancy study. Some clones in this sample may be carry-over from other donors' samples. The chain has TRBV7-9 and TRBJ2-1, with TRBD2 as a possible D gene (5 bases). This specimen consisted of PBMCs, obtained in the first trimester of pregnancy. CDR3: CASRPAAANEQFF. The DNA of the CDR3 is TGTGCCAGCAGGCCAGCAGCGGCCAATGAGCAGTTCTTC.